The entry below gives a single T cell receptor beta chain sequence along with its context. Its specificity is not known. This record belongs to a study of siplizumab effects on memory and regulatory T cells. Study-level points and caveats: Naive T cells looked more diverse than memory cells, and they looked like major contributors to the alloresponse.

Repertoires were generated with immunoSEQ multiplex PCR, while TCRdb's copy carries only in-frame clones and drops some. The sample carries about 91,000 clones, around 97% recorded once. The CDR3 contains 17 residues. Trimming took 5 bases from V and 1 from J; bases not matched to a gene: 8. Germline-derived CDR1 and CDR2 are SGHAT and FQDESV (reference sequence). This sequence was found in a human donor in good health. Sequenced: naive CD4+ T cells sorted from blood. The V gene is TRBV11-1, the J gene TRBJ2-6, with TRBD1 matching 7 bases. CDR3 nucleotide sequence: TGTGCCAGCAGCGTACAGGGGCCGTTGTCTGGGGCCAACGTCCTGACTTTC. This sequence encodes CASSVQGPLSGANVLTF.